This TCR beta chain was found in a study of technical replicates of blood from a handful of donors. The protocol was immunoSEQ multiplex PCR, while the TCRdb copy is restricted to in-frame clones and leaves out a portion. Of about 82,000 clones listed, approximately 96% were seen once; the top ten hold 0.3% to 0.4%. This clone appeared a single time. The trim removed 3 bases at V and 2 bases at J, leaving 7 bases unmatched. Germline CDR1 reads MDHEN; CDR2 reads SYDVKM. The CDR3 loop spans 15 amino acids. The source of this sequence is a human donor in good health. V is TRBV28 and J is TRBJ2-7; 7 bases agree with TRBD1. The sequencing input was T cells isolated from PBMCs. The CDR3 DNA is TGTGCCAGCAGTTTGCCCAGGGGGTCCCCCTACGAGCAGTACTTC. Amino acids: CASSLPRGSPYEQYF.